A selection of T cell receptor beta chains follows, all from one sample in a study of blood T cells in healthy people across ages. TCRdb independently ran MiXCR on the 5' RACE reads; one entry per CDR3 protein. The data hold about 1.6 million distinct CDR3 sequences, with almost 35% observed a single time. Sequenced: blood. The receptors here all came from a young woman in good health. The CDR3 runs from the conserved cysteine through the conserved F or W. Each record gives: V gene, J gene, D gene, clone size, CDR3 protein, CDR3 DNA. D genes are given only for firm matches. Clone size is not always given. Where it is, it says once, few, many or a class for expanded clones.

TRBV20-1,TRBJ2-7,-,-,CSARQNPNEQYF,TGCAGTGCTAGACAGAACCCCAACGAGCAGTACTTC
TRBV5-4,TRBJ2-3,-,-,CATESGGYGTDTQYF,TGTGCCACCGAATCCGGGGGATACGGCACAGATACGCAGTATTTT
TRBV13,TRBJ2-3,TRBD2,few,CASSPTLTSGRPKSTDTQYF,TGTGCCAGCAGCCCGACCCTGACTAGCGGGAGGCCCAAAAGCACAGATACGCAGTATTTT
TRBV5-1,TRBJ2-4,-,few,CASRTGRGPENIQYF,TGCGCCAGCAGGACGGGGCGGGGGCCCGAAAACATTCAGTACTTC
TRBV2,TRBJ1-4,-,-,CASCYSSTNEKLFF,TGTGCCAGTTGTTACAGCTCAACTAATGAAAAACTGTTTTTT
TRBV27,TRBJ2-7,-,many,CASSLSGGYEQYF,TGCGCCAGCAGCTTGTCTGGGGGCTACGAGCAGTACTTC
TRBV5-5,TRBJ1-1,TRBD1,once,CASTWDRANPEAFF,TGTGCCAGCACCTGGGACAGGGCCAACCCTGAAGCTTTCTTT
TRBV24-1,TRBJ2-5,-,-,CATSDPGPAMGTQYF,TGTGCCACCAGTGATCCGGGACCAGCCATGGGGACCCAGTACTTC
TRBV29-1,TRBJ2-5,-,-,CSACRGGETQYF,TGCAGCGCATGCAGGGGAGGGGAGACCCAGTACTTC
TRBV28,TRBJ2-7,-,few,CASSLSGQGYSRQYF,TGTGCCAGCAGTTTATCAGGGCAGGGCTATAGTCGGCAGTACTTC